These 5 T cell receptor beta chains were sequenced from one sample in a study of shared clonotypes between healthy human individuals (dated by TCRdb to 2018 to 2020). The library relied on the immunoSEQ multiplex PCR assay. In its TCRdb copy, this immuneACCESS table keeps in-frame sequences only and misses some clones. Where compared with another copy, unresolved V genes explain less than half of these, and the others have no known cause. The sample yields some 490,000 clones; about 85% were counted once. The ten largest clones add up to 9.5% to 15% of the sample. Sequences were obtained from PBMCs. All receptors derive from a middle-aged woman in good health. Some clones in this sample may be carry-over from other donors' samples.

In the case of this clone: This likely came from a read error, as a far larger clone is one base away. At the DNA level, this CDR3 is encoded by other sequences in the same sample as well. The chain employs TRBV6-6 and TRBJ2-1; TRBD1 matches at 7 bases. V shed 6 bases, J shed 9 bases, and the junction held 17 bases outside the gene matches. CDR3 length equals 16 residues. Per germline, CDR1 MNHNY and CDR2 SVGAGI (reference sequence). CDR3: CASSPRTGALGGEQFF. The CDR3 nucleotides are TGTGCCAGCAGCCCTCGGACAGGCGCCCTGGGTGGTGAGCAGTTCTTC.

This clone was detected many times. CDR3 DNA sequence: TGCGCCAGCAGCTTGACTGCGGTGTGGGATGGGCAGTTCTTC. Its translation: CASSLTAVWDGQFF. The chain recombines TRBV5-1 with TRBJ2-1; D remains unclear. Germline CDR1 reads SGHRS; CDR2 reads YFSETQ. The CDR3 runs 14 residues. Between the trimmed V and J ends, which lost 1 base and 12 bases, there was a span of 17 bases.

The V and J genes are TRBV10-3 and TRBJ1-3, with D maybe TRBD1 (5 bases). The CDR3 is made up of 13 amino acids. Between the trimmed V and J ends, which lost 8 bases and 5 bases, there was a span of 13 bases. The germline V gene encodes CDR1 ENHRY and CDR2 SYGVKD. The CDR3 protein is CAIQGTARNTIYF. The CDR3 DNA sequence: TGTGCCATCCAAGGGACGGCCAGAAACACCATATATTTT.

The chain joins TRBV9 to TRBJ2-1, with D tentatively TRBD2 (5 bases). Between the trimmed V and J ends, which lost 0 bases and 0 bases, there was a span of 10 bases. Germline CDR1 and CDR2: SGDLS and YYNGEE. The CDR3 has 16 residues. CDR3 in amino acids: CASSVEGGISYNEQFF. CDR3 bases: TGTGCCAGCAGCGTAGAAGGAGGTATCTCCTACAATGAGCAGTTCTTC.

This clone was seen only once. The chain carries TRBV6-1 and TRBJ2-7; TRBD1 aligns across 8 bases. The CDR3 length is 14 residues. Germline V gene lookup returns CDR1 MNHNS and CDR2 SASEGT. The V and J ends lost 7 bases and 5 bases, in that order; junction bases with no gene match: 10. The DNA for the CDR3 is TGTGCCAGCAATTCCGGGACAGGTCGACACGAGCAGTACTTC. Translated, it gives CASNSGTGRHEQYF.